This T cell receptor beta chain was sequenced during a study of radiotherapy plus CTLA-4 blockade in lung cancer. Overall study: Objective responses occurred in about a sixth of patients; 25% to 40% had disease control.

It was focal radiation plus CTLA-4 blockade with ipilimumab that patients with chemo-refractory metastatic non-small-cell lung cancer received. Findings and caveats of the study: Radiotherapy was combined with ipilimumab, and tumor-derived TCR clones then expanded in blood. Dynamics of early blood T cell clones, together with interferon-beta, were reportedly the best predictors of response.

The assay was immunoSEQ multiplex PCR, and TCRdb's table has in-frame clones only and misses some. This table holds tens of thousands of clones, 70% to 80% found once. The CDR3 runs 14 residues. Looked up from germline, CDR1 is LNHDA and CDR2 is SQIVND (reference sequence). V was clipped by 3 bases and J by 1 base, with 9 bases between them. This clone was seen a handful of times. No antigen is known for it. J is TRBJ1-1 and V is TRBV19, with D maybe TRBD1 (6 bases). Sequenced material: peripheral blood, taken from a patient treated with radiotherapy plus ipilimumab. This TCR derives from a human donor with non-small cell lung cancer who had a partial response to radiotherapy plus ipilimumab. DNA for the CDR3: TGTGCCAGTAGTATGAGGACAGAGAACACTGAAGCTTTCTTT. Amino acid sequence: CASSMRTENTEAFF.